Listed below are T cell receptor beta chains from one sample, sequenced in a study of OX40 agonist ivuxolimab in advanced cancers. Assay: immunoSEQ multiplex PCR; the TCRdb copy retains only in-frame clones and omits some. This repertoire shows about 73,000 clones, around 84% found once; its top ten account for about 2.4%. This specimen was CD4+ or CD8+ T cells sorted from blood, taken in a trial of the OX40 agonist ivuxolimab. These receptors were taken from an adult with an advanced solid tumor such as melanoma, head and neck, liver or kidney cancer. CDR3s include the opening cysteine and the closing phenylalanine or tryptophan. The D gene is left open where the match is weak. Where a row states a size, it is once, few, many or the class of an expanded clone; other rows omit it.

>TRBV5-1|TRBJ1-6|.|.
TGCGCCAGCAGCTTGTTCGGGGGGGGTTCACCCCTCCACTTT
CASSLFGGGSPLHF
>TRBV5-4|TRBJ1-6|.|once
TGTGCCAGCAGCTTTGACTTACTGGCCCATAATTCACCCCTCCACTTT
CASSFDLLAHNSPLHF
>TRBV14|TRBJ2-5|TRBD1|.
TGTGCCAGCAGCCGATTAATTCAGGGGGCCGGGGAGACCCAGTACTTC
CASSRLIQGAGETQYF
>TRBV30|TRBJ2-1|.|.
TGTGCCTGGGGTGGGGGGGCGCACAATGAGCAGTTCTTC
CAWGGGAHNEQFF
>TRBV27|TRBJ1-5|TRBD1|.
TGTGCCAGCAGTTTATTCGGACAGGGAAGCAATCAGCCCCAGCATTTT
CASSLFGQGSNQPQHF
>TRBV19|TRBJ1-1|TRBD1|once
TGTGCCAGTAGCCCAAACCAATCACAGGGGAGGGCTTTCTTT
CASSPNQSQGRAFF
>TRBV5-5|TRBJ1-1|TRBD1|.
TGTGCCAGCAGGAAGGGACAGGGGGGCACTGAAGCTTTCTTT
CASRKGQGGTEAFF
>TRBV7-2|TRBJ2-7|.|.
TGTGCCAGCAGCTTAGCGGGTCTAGACTACGAGCAGTACTTC
CASSLAGLDYEQYF
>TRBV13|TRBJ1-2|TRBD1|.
TGTGCCAGCAGCTTAGTAGGTGGCAGGGGGGAAGATGGCTACACCTTC
CASSLVGGRGEDGYTF
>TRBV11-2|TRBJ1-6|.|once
TGTGCCAGCAGCTTAGAAGGAGGTGCCCTGAATTCACCCCTCCACTTT
CASSLEGGALNSPLHF
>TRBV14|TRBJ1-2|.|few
TGTGCCAGCAGCCAAGGAGAGAGGGTCGGCTACACCTTC
CASSQGERVGYTF
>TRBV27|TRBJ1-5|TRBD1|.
TGTGCCAGCAGCTGGAAGACAGGGGGGAATCAGCCCCAGCATTTT
CASSWKTGGNQPQHF
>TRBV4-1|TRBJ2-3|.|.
TGCGCCAGCAGCCAACCGACTAGCACAGATACGCAGTATTTT
CASSQPTSTDTQYF
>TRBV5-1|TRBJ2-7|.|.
TGCGCCAGCAGCTCCGGGCTCGAGCAGTACTTC
CASSSGLEQYF
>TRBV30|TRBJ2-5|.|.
TGTGCCTGGAGCCGTGGCGCAGAGACCCAGTACTTC
CAWSRGAETQYF
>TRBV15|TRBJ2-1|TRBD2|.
TGTGCCACAGCTCGAGCGGGAGGGATTGGTGAGCAGTTCTTC
CATARAGGIGEQFF
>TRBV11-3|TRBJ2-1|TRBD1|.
TGTGCCAGCAGCCTAACATCGGGACAGGGAGTCTCTGGCTCCTACAATGAGCAGTTCTTC
CASSLTSGQGVSGSYNEQFF
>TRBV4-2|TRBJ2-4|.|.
TGTGCCAGCAGCCAAGATCACACAGATAAAAACATTCAGTACTTC
CASSQDHTDKNIQYF
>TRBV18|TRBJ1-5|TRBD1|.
TGTGCCAGCTCACCTATGACAGGGACAGGGGAGCCCCAGCATTTT
CASSPMTGTGEPQHF
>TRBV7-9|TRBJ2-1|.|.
TGTGCCAGCAGCCCACCCAAATACAATGAGCAGTTCTTC
CASSPPKYNEQFF
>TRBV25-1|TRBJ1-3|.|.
TGTGCCAGCAGTGAATATCCCGGAGCAGGAAACACCATATATTTT
CASSEYPGAGNTIYF
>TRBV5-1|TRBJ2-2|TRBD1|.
TGCGCCAGCAGTTCCGGGACAGGGGGGCCCGGGGAGCTGTTTTTT
CASSSGTGGPGELFF
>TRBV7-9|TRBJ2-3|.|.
TGCGCCAGCAGCCAAGTTTCATGGGGAGATACGCAGTATTTT
CASSQVSWGDTQYF
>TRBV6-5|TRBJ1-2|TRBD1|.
TGTGCCAGCAGTTACTCGTCCACAGGGGGGCCCTATGGCTACACCTTC
CASSYSSTGGPYGYTF
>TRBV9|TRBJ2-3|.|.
TGTGCCAGCAGCGTAGCGTCTTCCCCCGTTGCGCAGTATTTT
CASSVASSPVAQYF
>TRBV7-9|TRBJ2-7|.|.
TGTGCCAGCAGCTTACTTCGGGGACGCGAAGACGAGCAGTACTTC
CASSLLRGREDEQYF
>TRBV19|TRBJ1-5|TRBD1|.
TGTGCCAGTAGTACTACCGGGACAGGGGTTCAGCCCCAGCATTTT
CASSTTGTGVQPQHF
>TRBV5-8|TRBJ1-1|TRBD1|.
TGTGCCAGCAGTCCTACGGGACAGGTAAACACTGAAGCTTTCTTT
CASSPTGQVNTEAFF
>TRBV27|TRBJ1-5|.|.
TGTGCCAGCAGTCCCACAAGCAATCAGCCCCAGCATTTT
CASSPTSNQPQHF
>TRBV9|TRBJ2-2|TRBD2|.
TGTGCCAGCAGCGTGAAGATTAGCGGGGGTACCGGGGAGCTGTTTTTT
CASSVKISGGTGELFF
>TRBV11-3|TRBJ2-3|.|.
TGTGCCAGCAGCCATCAGCGCATCACAGATACGCAGTATTTT
CASSHQRITDTQYF
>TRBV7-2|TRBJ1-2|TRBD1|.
TGTGCCAGCAGCTTAGCCGGGACAGGGGGCGGCTATGGCTACACCTTC
CASSLAGTGGGYGYTF
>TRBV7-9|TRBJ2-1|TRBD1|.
TGTGCCAGCAGCTCCGGGACAGCCGAGCAGTTCTTC
CASSSGTAEQFF
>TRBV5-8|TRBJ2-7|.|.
TGTGCCAGCAGGGGGGACCGAAGCTCCTACGAGCAGTACTTC
CASRGDRSSYEQYF
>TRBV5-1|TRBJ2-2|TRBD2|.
TGCGCCAGCAGCCCCCAGGCGGGGGACACCGGGGAGCTGTTTTTT
CASSPQAGDTGELFF
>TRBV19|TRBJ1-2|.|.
TGTGCCAGTAGTACCCCGGGACAAATAGCCTCCTATGGCTACACCTTC
CASSTPGQIASYGYTF
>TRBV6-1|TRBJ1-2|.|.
TGTGCCAGCAGTCCTACAGCCTATGGCTACACCTTC
CASSPTAYGYTF
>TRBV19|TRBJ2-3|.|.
TGTGCCAGTAGTATAGGCAAGGGTCCCACAGATACGCAGTATTTT
CASSIGKGPTDTQYF
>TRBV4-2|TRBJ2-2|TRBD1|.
TGTGCCAGCAGCCACGCCCAAGGGGGCGGTCCCGGGGAGCTGTTTTTT
CASSHAQGGGPGELFF
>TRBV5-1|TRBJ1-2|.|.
TGCGCCAGCAGCTTGGGACAGGAGCTCTATGGCTACACCTTC
CASSLGQELYGYTF
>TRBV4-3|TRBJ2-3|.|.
TGCGCCAGCAGCCAAGGGTCCCACAGGCCTAGCACAGATACGCAGTATTTT
CASSQGSHRPSTDTQYF
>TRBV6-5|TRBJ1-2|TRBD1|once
TGTGCCAGCAGTTATCAGGGACAGAGAACTAACTATGGCTACACCTTC
CASSYQGQRTNYGYTF
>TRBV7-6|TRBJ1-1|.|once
TGTGCCAGCAGCTTAGGCCAGGGAGCGTCGAACACTGAAGCTTTCTTT
CASSLGQGASNTEAFF
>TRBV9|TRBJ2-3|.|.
TGTGCCAGCAGCGCGGGGATATCTAGCACAGATACGCAGTATTTT
CASSAGISSTDTQYF